Each of the 19 T cell receptor beta chains below was sequenced from the same sample in a study of T cells in localized non-small cell lung cancer (dated by TCRdb to 2020 to 2021). Receptor libraries were prepared by the immunoSEQ multiplex PCR assay. TCRdb's version of the immuneACCESS table is confined to in-frame rearrangements and falls short of the full clone set. An unresolved V gene accounts for under half of the shortfall where checked; the remainder is of unknown origin. The sample table shows approximately 750 clones, and roughly a fifth are seen once. The top ten clonotypes cover 14% to 15% of the sample. The material sequenced was normal lung tissue next to the tumor, taken before any cancer treatment. The receptors derive from a female donor older than 55 with stage I lung adenocarcinoma.

This clone was seen only a few times. The J gene is TRBJ2-5, the V gene TRBV14; perhaps TRBD1 as D (6 bases). V lost 8 bases and J 2 bases, leaving 12 bases between the germline ends. The V gene's germline CDR1 is SGHDN and CDR2 FVKESK. The CDR3 has 13 amino acids. The CDR3 region is CASGRTEQETQYF. The CDR3 coding sequence is TGTGCCAGCGGACGGACAGAACAAGAGACCCAGTACTTC.

V usage is TRBV9 and J usage is TRBJ1-4; no definite D call. This CDR3 is 13 amino acids long. CDR1 SGDLS and CDR2 YYNGEE come from the germline V gene. Trimming shortened V by 3 bases and J by 8 bases, and 11 bases separated the two germline ends. The CDR3 reads CASSAREREKLFF. The CDR3 DNA sequence: TGTGCCAGCAGCGCCCGGGAGCGGGAAAAACTGTTTTTT.

This clone has a handful of counts. At one end, the junction sequence differs from germline, possibly due to a read error. The chain employs TRBV6-8 and TRBJ2-5; D is perhaps TRBD1 (6 bases). There are 14 residues in the CDR3. Per the germline V gene, CDR1 is MNHGY and CDR2 is SAAAGT. CDR3 coding DNA: TGTGCCATCAGTTCCCCGGACAGAGAAGAGACCCAGTACTTC. It encodes CAISSPDREETQYF.

This clone was counted only a few times. The chain is built from TRBV11-3 and TRBJ2-7; 8 nucleotides agree with TRBD1. The CDR3 contains 14 residues. Germline lookup yields CDR1 SGHNT and CDR2 YENEEA. Unmatched junction bases numbered 7, after V lost 4 bases and J lost 5 bases. CDR3 coding DNA: TGTGCCAGCAGCTCCGGGACAGGTCGGGACGAGCAGTACTTC. Translated: CASSSGTGRDEQYF.

In this sample, this clone turned up a few times. The chain couples TRBV6-8 to TRBJ1-6; a weak D match, TRBD1 (5 bases). This CDR3 contains 16 residues. Germline CDR1 is MNHGY and CDR2 is SAAAGT. V lost 5 bases and J 6 bases, leaving 17 bases between the germline ends. CDR3 in DNA: TGTGCCAGCAGTGCGGGGACGGATCTTCTTAATTCACCCCTCCACTTT. Translated, it gives CASSAGTDLLNSPLHF.

This clone has only a few counts. This chain links TRBV29-1 with TRBJ1-2; D uncertain. Trimming shortened V by 4 bases and J by 2 bases, and 17 bases separated the two germline ends. Germline CDR1 is SQVTM and CDR2 is ANQGSEA. This CDR3 region has 15 residues. The CDR3 DNA reads TGCAGCGTTGCTTATGAGGGCGCGTTAAACTATGGCTACACCTTC. Translation: CSVAYEGALNYGYTF.

CDR3 bases: TGTGCCAGCACCTACGAAATTAGGGGGACAGGCCGAGAGACCCAGTACTTC. Translating gives CASTYEIRGTGRETQYF. The chain links TRBV6-8 to TRBJ2-5; 8 positions match TRBD1. Trimming removed 7 bases from V and 4 bases from J; junction bases left unmatched: 17. Germline CDR1 reads MNHGY; CDR2 reads SAAAGT. The CDR3 extends over 17 amino acids.

This sequence joins TRBV5-1 and TRBJ1-4, with D unclear. Trimming stripped 0 bases from V and 5 bases from J, with 11 bases between. There are 15 residues in the CDR3. Germline V lookup: CDR1 SGHRS, CDR2 YFSETQ. CDR3 loop: CASSLAEGRNEKLFF. As DNA, the CDR3 is TGCGCCAGCAGCTTGGCGGAGGGAAGAAATGAAAAACTGTTTTTT.

This clone was found a few times. This chain joins TRBV5-1 and TRBJ2-6, with D uncertain. Per the germline V gene, CDR1 is SGHRS and CDR2 is YFSETQ. Deletions cut 1 base from V and 0 bases from J, with 11 bases between. The length of the CDR3 is 17 residues. The CDR3 nucleotides read TGCGCCAGCAGCTTGACAGCTATTAGCTCTGGGGCCAACGTCCTGACTTTC. Amino acids: CASSLTAISSGANVLTF.

In its sample, this clone was seen a few times. The chain is built from TRBV11-3 and TRBJ2-2; TRBD2 might be the D (6 bases). V gave up 3 bases and J gave up 4 bases, with 12 bases separating them. CDR1 SGHNT and CDR2 YENEEA come from the germline V gene. This CDR3 spans 15 amino acids. CDR3 sequence (DNA): TGTGCCAGCAGCTTTAGAGTGGGGGGCACCGGGGAGCTGTTTTTT. This encodes CASSFRVGGTGELFF.

V is TRBV11-3 and J is TRBJ2-1; TRBD2 matches 14 bases. The length of the CDR3 is 15 residues. Trimming took 3 bases from V and 9 from J; bases not matched to a gene: 4. Germline CDR1 is SGHNT and CDR2 is YENEEA. The CDR3 spells CASSLTSGGAPEQFF. Written as DNA, the CDR3 is TGTGCCAGCAGCTTGACTAGCGGGGGGGCCCCTGAGCAGTTCTTC.

The chain combines TRBV9 with TRBJ2-2; D call uncertain. Germline V gene data show CDR1 as SGDLS and CDR2 as YYNGEE. The V end lost 4 bases, the J end lost 2 bases, and 12 bases lay between the germline ends. The CDR3 spans 15 residues. CDR3 protein: CASSQRQENTGELFF. DNA for the CDR3: TGTGCCAGCAGCCAACGGCAGGAAAACACCGGGGAGCTGTTTTTT.

This clone was found a few times. The genes are TRBV6-8 and TRBJ1-2, with no clear D. CDR1 is MNHGY and CDR2 is SAAAGT in the germline V gene. This CDR3 is built from 12 residues. V shed 2 bases and J shed 9 bases, with 10 bases lying between them. The CDR3 loop is CASSYGSSSYTF. The CDR3 DNA sequence: TGTGCCAGCAGTTACGGAAGTTCGAGCTACACCTTC.

This clone was seen a few times. The gene calls are TRBV10-3 and TRBJ2-7; no clear D gene. In germline, CDR1 is ENHRY, CDR2 SYGVKD. V shed 2 bases and J shed 1 base, with 12 bases lying between them. The CDR3 extends over 15 amino acids. The CDR3, as DNA: TGTGCCATCAGTGAGGGTTGGGTAGGTTCCTACGAGCAGTACTTC. Translated, it gives CAISEGWVGSYEQYF.

This sequence joins TRBV28 and TRBJ1-5, with a tentative D call TRBD1 (5 bases). Germline V CDR1 and CDR2: MDHEN, SYDVKM. The CDR3 consists of 16 residues. With 5 bases removed from V and 0 bases from J, the gap between germline ends came to 14 bases. The CDR3 DNA sequence: TGTGCCAGCAGTCCCTCGGGACGGGATAGCAATCAGCCCCAGCATTTT. This sequence encodes CASSPSGRDSNQPQHF. Based on the CDR3 plus reference TRBV28 and TRBJ1-5, the full variable domain is DVKVTQSSRYLVKRTGEKVFLECVQDMDHENMFWYRQDPGLGLRLIYFSYDVKMKEKGDIPEGYSVSREKKERFSLILESASTNQTSMYLCASSPSGRDSNQPQHFGDGTRLSIL.

The V gene is TRBV19, the J gene TRBJ1-5, with D possibly matching TRBD1 (5 bases). Germline V gene sequence: CDR1 LNHDA, CDR2 SQIVND (reference sequence). The V end was cut by 4 bases, the J end by 9 bases, with 16 bases between. This CDR3 is built from 14 residues. CDR3 region: CASSTRGGFGPQHF. DNA for the CDR3: TGTGCCAGTAGTACCCGTGGGGGGTTTGGGCCCCAGCATTTT.

V usage is TRBV6-7 and J usage is TRBJ2-1, with D hard to call. TRBV6-7 is an ORF, with its function uncertain. V was pared by 5 bases and J by 5 bases, with 7 bases between. The CDR3 runs 12 residues. The CDR3 protein is CASSRVNNEQFF. DNA for the CDR3: TGTGCCAGCAGTCGTGTCAACAATGAGCAGTTCTTC.

The V call is TRBV30, the J call TRBJ1-5; D not resolved. Germline V gene data show CDR1 as GTSNPN and CDR2 as SVGIG (reference sequence). This CDR3 contains 13 residues. Between the trimmed V and J ends, which lost 7 bases and 6 bases, there was a span of 16 bases. In DNA form, the CDR3 reads TGTGCCTACCAGCGGGCAGTAGGTCAGCCCCAGCATTTT. It encodes CAYQRAVGQPQHF.

This clone appeared a few times. This chain links TRBV30 with TRBJ2-2, with TRBD1 as a possible D gene (5 bases). Between the trimmed V and J ends, which lost 1 base and 0 bases, there was a span of 9 bases. The germline V gene encodes CDR1 GTSNPN and CDR2 SVGIG (reference sequence). The length of the CDR3 is 15 residues. The CDR3 region is CAWSAGISNTGELFF. CDR3 nucleotides: TGTGCCTGGAGTGCAGGGATCTCGAACACCGGGGAGCTGTTTTTT. The full variable domain, in which reference TRBV30 and TRBJ2-2 provide the parts outside the CDR3, is SQTIHQWPATLVQPVGSPLSLECTVEGTSNPNLYWYRQAAGRGLQLLFYSVGIGQISSEVPQNLSASRPQDRQFILSSKKLLLSDSGFYLCAWSAGISNTGELFFGEGSRLTVL.